These 9 T cell receptor beta chains came from one sample sequenced in a study of molecular identifiers for immune sequencing clone quantification. TCRdb fed the PCR reads into MiXCR, producing one record per CDR3 protein. Of 600,000 to 650,000 distinct CDR3 sequences detected, 20% appear once; the ten largest clones hold 0.85%. The sample consisted of naive CD8+ T cells from blood, with Jurkat cell RNA spiked in. Subset defined: FACS-sorted CD8+CD4-CCR7+CD45RA+ naive T cells. The receptor source for this set is a human donor in good health. Some libraries in this study had Jurkat cell RNA spiked in.

This clonotype was observed at least ten times. The J gene is TRBJ2-3, the V gene TRBV6-5; D remains ambiguous. This CDR3 comprises 12 residues. Germline V gene lookup returns CDR1 MNHEY and CDR2 SVGAGI. V was shortened by 6 bases and J by 2 bases, with 6 bases between the two germline ends. This chain's CDR3 is CASRGPTDTQYF. CDR3 DNA: TGTGCCAGCAGGGGCCCCACAGATACGCAGTATTTT.

This clonotype showed up just a few times. The CDR3 does not end in the conserved phenylalanine or tryptophan, so this is likely a read error. V and J are TRBV27 and TRBJ1-1; D unclear. The V end lost 6 bases, the J end lost 0 bases, and 8 bases lay between the germline ends. Germline V gene sequence: CDR1 MNHEY, CDR2 SMNVEV (reference sequence). The CDR3 covers 13 residues. CDR3 residues: CASSYSVNTEAFL. CDR3 nucleotide sequence: TGTGCCAGCAGCTACAGCGTGAACACTGAAGCTTTCCTT.

This clonotype was recorded many times. The chain uses TRBV5-4 and TRBJ2-2, with D unclear. There are 15 residues in the CDR3. Per the germline V gene, CDR1 is SGHNT and CDR2 is YYREEE (reference sequence). V lost 4 bases and J 2 bases, leaving 12 bases between the germline ends. CDR3 bases: TGTGCCAGCAGCGATCGGACGGGCAACACCGGGGAGCTGTTTTTT. The encoded protein is CASSDRTGNTGELFF.

This clonotype was picked up many times. The genes are TRBV24-1 and TRBJ2-7; no firm D call. The CDR3 is made up of 13 amino acids. Trimming took 4 bases from V and 5 from J, leaving 11 bases between them. Germline-derived CDR1 and CDR2 are KGHDR and SFDVKD. The CDR3 spells CATSEGSSNEQYF. The CDR3 DNA reads TGTGCCACCAGTGAGGGTAGTAGCAACGAGCAGTACTTC.

As to this clonotype: This may stem from a read error, because a much larger clone lies one nucleotide away. This chain connects TRBV27 to TRBJ2-7; 10 nucleotides line up with TRBD2. The V gene end was trimmed by 6 bases and the J gene end by 5 bases; junction bases not matched to a gene: 10. Germline CDR1 and CDR2: MNHEY and SMNVEV (reference sequence). The CDR3 covers 15 residues. The CDR3 here is CASSNSGGLLDEQYF. CDR3 coding DNA: TGTGCCAGCAGCAATAGCGGGGGGCTCCTTGACGAGCAGTACTTC.

At least ten counts were recorded for this clonotype. V is TRBV7-9 and J is TRBJ2-7, with 10 bases matching TRBD1. The V and J ends lost 5 bases and 5 bases, in that order; junction bases with no gene match: 9. Germline V gives CDR1 SEHNR, CDR2 FQNEAQ (reference sequence). The CDR3 loop spans 15 amino acids. As DNA, the CDR3 is TGTGCCAGCAGCCAGCGACAGGGGGCATATGACGAGCAGTACTTC. Translating gives CASSQRQGAYDEQYF.

This clonotype has more than one count but fewer than ten. The rearrangement links TRBV5-5 to TRBJ2-1, with TRBD1 identical over 7 bases. Germline trimming cut 1 base from V and 0 bases from J; bases unmatched to any gene: 10. Germline V CDR1 and CDR2: SGHKS, YYEKEE (reference sequence). The CDR3 sequence is 18 residues long. The CDR3 DNA reads as TGTGCCAGCAGCTTGTGGGACAGAATGTTGAGCTCCTACAATGAGCAGTTCTTC. It codes for CASSLWDRMLSSYNEQFF.

The table lists this clonotype with many counts. V is TRBV25-1 and J is TRBJ1-6, with no clear D. Germline V lookup: CDR1 MGHDK, CDR2 SYGVNS. Trimming took off 2 bases at V and 10 bases at J, with 15 bases between the two ends. The CDR3 is made up of 15 amino acids. Written as DNA, the CDR3 is TGTGCCAGCAGTGAACGGGCCCCTTCGGGGTCACCCCTCCACTTT. It is translated as CASSERAPSGSPLHF.

The chain joins TRBV6-5 to TRBJ1-2, with D unresolved. Germline CDR1 and CDR2: MNHEY and SVGAGI. The CDR3 runs 14 residues. Between the trimmed V and J ends, which lost 2 bases and 3 bases, there was a span of 10 bases. The CDR3 sequence: CASSYQYTHYGYTF. The CDR3 DNA reads TGTGCCAGCAGTTACCAGTATACTCACTATGGCTACACCTTC.